This passage covers 32 T cell receptor beta chains from one sample sequenced in a study of blood T cell repertoires in COVID-19 (dated by TCRdb to the early 2020s). Libraries were constructed by the immunoSEQ multiplex PCR assay. What TCRdb holds here is the immuneACCESS table cut down to in-frame rearrangements. Part of the clones is not present; checked against another copy, under half of the missing clones reflect an unresolved V gene, and the others are unexplained. For this sample the table gives some 270,000 clones, of which about four fifths were detected only once. The ten largest clones add up to about a sixth of the sample. The sequenced material came from peripheral blood. Receptor source: a person aged 65 to 85 with COVID-19, enrolled during active disease.

This clone has more than one count but fewer than ten. The DNA for the CDR3 is TGTGCCAGCAGCTTAGCTGGGCAGGGCACTGAAGCTTTCTTT. Translated, it gives CASSLAGQGTEAFF. V gene TRBV7-2 combines with J gene TRBJ1-1, with D tentatively TRBD1 (5 bases). CDR1 and CDR2 from the germline V gene are SGHTA and FQGNSA. This CDR3 is built from 14 residues. Trimming left V 0 bases short and J 4 bases short, with 9 bases between.

V gene TRBV5-1 combines with J gene TRBJ1-2, with TRBD1 matching 7 bases. Unmatched junction bases numbered 8, after V lost 5 bases and J lost 4 bases. There are 14 residues in the CDR3. Germline V gene lookup returns CDR1 SGHRS and CDR2 YFSETQ. The CDR3 reads CASRAGQVAYGYTF. Written as DNA, the CDR3 is TGCGCCAGCAGAGCCGGACAGGTCGCCTATGGCTACACCTTC.

There are a few counts of this clone. The J gene is TRBJ2-1, the V gene TRBV3-1 (or the pseudogene TRBV3-2); the D gene is possibly TRBD2 (6 bases). The CDR3 consists of 14 residues. Trimming pared 4 bases from V and 5 bases from J, leaving 12 bases between. The germline V gene encodes CDR1 LGHDT and CDR2 YNNKEL (reference sequence). The CDR3 protein is CASSPSGLDNEQFF. As DNA, the CDR3 is TGTGCCAGCAGCCCTTCGGGACTCGACAATGAGCAGTTCTTC.

The chain is built from TRBV7-2 and TRBJ2-7; D is undetermined. The CDR3 sequence is 14 residues long. Trimming stripped 3 bases from V and 6 bases from J, with 15 bases between. CDR1 SGHTA and CDR2 FQGNSA come from the germline V gene. The CDR3, as DNA: TGTGCCAGCAGCTTTCCGAGCGATCTCGGCGAGCAGTACTTC. It is translated as CASSFPSDLGEQYF.

This sequence joins TRBV5-1 and TRBJ2-2; maybe TRBD2 (5 bases). CDR3 length equals 13 residues. Trimming pared 4 bases from V and 6 bases from J, leaving 10 bases between. The germline V gene encodes CDR1 SGHRS and CDR2 YFSETQ. Here the CDR3 DNA reads TGCGCCAGCAGCCTCGGAGGATCCGGGGAGCTGTTTTTT. This gives the protein CASSLGGSGELFF.

The chain recombines TRBV3-1 (or the pseudogene TRBV3-2) with TRBJ2-7; a possible D gene is TRBD1 (5 bases). The CDR3 contains 18 residues. Trimming removed 7 bases from V and 0 bases from J, with 25 bases in between. Germline V gene data show CDR1 as LGHDT and CDR2 as YNNKEL (reference sequence). The DNA of the CDR3 is TGTGCCAGCAACCCCAAAAGAGGACACACGCTCATCTCCTACGAGCAGTACTTC. It translates to CASNPKRGHTLISYEQYF.

This sequence joins TRBV27 and TRBJ2-7; 10 bases fit TRBD1. Germline CDR1 and CDR2: MNHEY and SMNVEV (reference sequence). Germline trimming cut 10 bases from V and 2 bases from J; bases unmatched to any gene: 8. The CDR3 loop spans 14 amino acids. The CDR3 DNA reads as TGTGCCACCGGACCCGGGACAGGGGCCTACGAGCAGTACTTC. Translating it yields CATGPGTGAYEQYF.

In this sample, this clone turned up a few times. This chain uses TRBV7-8 with TRBJ2-7; possibly TRBD2 for D (6 bases). In germline, CDR1 is SGHVS, CDR2 FQNEAQ. Trimming took 3 bases from V and 1 from J, leaving 13 bases between them. The CDR3 length is 15 residues. The CDR3 region is CASSLERGGSYEQYF. The CDR3 DNA reads as TGTGCCAGCAGCTTGGAAAGGGGAGGTTCCTACGAGCAGTACTTC.

This chain links TRBV23-1 with TRBJ2-7; 7 bases match TRBD2. TRBV23-1 is designated an ORF whose function remains uncertain. The CDR3 extends over 14 amino acids. Unmatched junction bases numbered 7, after V lost 4 bases and J lost 4 bases. The CDR3 DNA reads as TGCGCCAGCAGTCGGGAGGGGAGATATTACGAGCAGTACTTC. This encodes CASSREGRYYEQYF.

The chain carries TRBV6-9 and TRBJ1-1; maybe TRBD1 (5 bases). In germline, CDR1 is MNHGY, CDR2 SVAAGI. The CDR3 runs to 13 residues. Trimming pared 7 bases from V and 7 bases from J, leaving 16 bases between. The CDR3 DNA sequence: TGTGCCAGCAATCGGCCGTTCGGGGGTGAAGCTTTCTTT. Protein sequence: CASNRPFGGEAFF.

The rearrangement uses TRBV7-8 and TRBJ1-5; 8 nucleotides agree with TRBD1. The CDR3 consists of 14 residues. The germline V gene has CDR1 SGHVS and CDR2 FQNEAQ. V was pared by 5 bases and J by 8 bases, with 8 bases of the junction left unmatched. The CDR3 DNA sequence: TGTGCCAGCAGCCTTTACACAGGGGGAGAGCCCCAGCATTTT. The encoded protein is CASSLYTGGEPQHF.

The chain combines TRBV7-2 with TRBJ2-1; TRBD1 matches 8 bases. The germline V gene has CDR1 SGHTA and CDR2 FQGNSA. V lost 2 bases to trimming and J lost 3 bases; unmatched junction nucleotides: 3. The CDR3 runs 15 residues. The CDR3 coding sequence is TGTGCCAGCAGCTTACGCGGACAGGGCTACAATGAGCAGTTCTTC. This sequence encodes CASSLRGQGYNEQFF.

This clone has ten or more counts. The J gene is TRBJ2-7, the V gene TRBV2; 9 bases fit TRBD1. V shed 3 bases, J shed 8 bases, and the junction held 8 bases outside the gene matches. The CDR3 length is 14 residues. Germline assignment: CDR1 SNHLY and CDR2 FYNNEI. The CDR3 loop reads CASSEDRGRDKQYF. The CDR3 DNA reads as TGTGCCAGCAGTGAGGACAGGGGAAGGGACAAGCAGTACTTC.

The genes are TRBV28 and TRBJ2-1, with D tentatively TRBD2 (5 bases). Germline CDR1 is MDHEN and CDR2 is SYDVKM. The CDR3 consists of 12 residues. The ends were cut back, 3 bases at V and 9 bases at J, with 9 bases in the middle. CDR3 region: CASSFEGSEQFF. CDR3 in DNA: TGTGCCAGCAGTTTTGAAGGGAGTGAGCAGTTCTTC.

The chain combines TRBV5-6 with TRBJ1-5; perhaps TRBD1 as D (5 bases). Germline CDR1 is SGHDT and CDR2 is YYEEEE. This CDR3 contains 15 residues. V was pared by 0 bases and J by 6 bases, with 13 bases between. DNA of the CDR3: TGTGCCAGCAGCTTGGCAGGGTTCTCTATTCAGCCCCAGCATTTT. Translating gives CASSLAGFSIQPQHF.

The genes are TRBV19 and TRBJ2-1, with D perhaps TRBD1 (6 bases). The CDR3 length is 14 residues. The germline V gene encodes CDR1 LNHDA and CDR2 SQIVND (reference sequence). V was pared by 8 bases and J by 4 bases, with 15 bases between. The CDR3 reads CASGQPGHYNEQFF. The CDR3 coding sequence is TGTGCCAGTGGACAACCGGGACATTACAATGAGCAGTTCTTC. The complete variable domain, with remaining parts taken from reference TRBV19 and TRBJ2-1, reads DGGITQSPKYLFRKEGQNVTLSCEQNLNHDAMYWYRQDPGQGLRLIYYSQIVNDFQKGDIAEGYSVSREKKESFPLTVTSAQKNPTAFYLCASGQPGHYNEQFFGPGTRLTVL.

V gene TRBV29-1 combines with J gene TRBJ1-3, with D unclear. The CDR3 consists of 12 residues. The V end lost 4 bases, the J end lost 2 bases, and 6 bases lay between the germline ends. CDR1 is SQVTM and CDR2 is ANQGSEA in the germline V gene. The CDR3 loop is CSVALTGNTIYF. As DNA, the CDR3 is TGCAGCGTTGCTCTAACTGGAAACACCATATATTTT.

The chain links TRBV3-1 (or the pseudogene TRBV3-2) to TRBJ1-1; D remains unclear. The CDR3 has 16 residues. Per germline, CDR1 LGHDT and CDR2 YNNKEL (reference sequence). The V end lost 1 base, the J end lost 0 bases, and 12 bases lay between the germline ends. CDR3 in amino acids: CASSQGAGWMNTEAFF. DNA of the CDR3: TGTGCCAGCAGCCAAGGGGCAGGCTGGATGAACACTGAAGCTTTCTTT.

The chain has TRBV2 and TRBJ2-3, with D unresolved. This CDR3 region has 15 residues. From germline, CDR1 is SNHLY and CDR2 FYNNEI. Trimming took 4 bases from V and 6 from J, leaving 17 bases between them. CDR3 DNA sequence: TGTGCCAGCAGTGGCTGGCTCCCGCCCCCGGATACGCAGTATTTT. It encodes CASSGWLPPPDTQYF.

V and J are TRBV28 and TRBJ2-7, with TRBD1 identical over 10 bases. J gave up 2 bases and V 5 bases, and 3 bases lay outside the gene matches. CDR1 is MDHEN, CDR2 SYDVKM, per germline. The CDR3 contains 14 residues. The CDR3 DNA is TGTGCCAGCAGTCCCGGGACAGGGGCCTACGAGCAGTACTTC. It encodes CASSPGTGAYEQYF.

This chain links TRBV6-7 with TRBJ2-7; D gene ambiguous. TRBV6-7 counts as an open reading frame of uncertain function. V lost 0 bases to trimming and J lost 2 bases, with 14 bases between them. The CDR3 length is 16 residues. DNA for the CDR3: TGTGCCAGCAGTTACTCGAGGCGTGCGGAGACCTACGAGCAGTACTTC. Its protein is CASSYSRRAETYEQYF.

This chain joins TRBV7-2 and TRBJ2-5; 9 positions match TRBD2. The CDR3 extends over 15 amino acids. CDR1 is SGHTA, CDR2 FQGNSA, per germline. J lost 4 bases, V lost 5 bases, and 8 bases had no gene match. The CDR3 sequence is CASSASGGIGETQYF. DNA for the CDR3: TGTGCCAGCAGCGCGAGCGGGGGGATTGGAGAGACCCAGTACTTC.

J is TRBJ2-5 and V is TRBV5-1, with D tentatively TRBD1 (5 bases). V was cut by 7 bases and J by 4 bases, with 20 bases left in between. The CDR3 loop spans 15 amino acids. CDR1 SGHRS and CDR2 YFSETQ come from the germline V gene. The CDR3 coding sequence is TGCGCCAGCTCCTCCCAGACCCTTGGGGCAGAGACCCAGTACTTC. Amino acids: CASSSQTLGAETQYF.

V and J are TRBV1 and TRBJ1-1; the D call of TRBD1 is as the table states it, not checked on the DNA. TRBV1 is a recognized pseudogene. The CDR3 length is 13 residues. This CDR3 reads CTGSDSMRTEAFF. The DNA for the CDR3 is TGCACCGGGTCGGACAGCATGAGGACTGAAGCTTTCTTT.

The chain combines TRBV11-1 with TRBJ2-1, with 8 bases matching TRBD1. Germline loops: CDR1 SGHAT, CDR2 FQDESV (reference sequence). Trimming took 4 bases from V and 8 from J; bases not matched to a gene: 10. The CDR3 contains 15 residues. CDR3 region: CASSYSDRVFDEQFF. CDR3 bases: TGTGCCAGCAGCTATTCGGACAGGGTTTTTGATGAGCAGTTCTTC. The variable domain in full, with the rest retrieved from reference TRBV11-1 and TRBJ2-1, is EAEVAQSPRYKITEKSQAVAFWCDPISGHATLYWYRQILGQGPELLVQFQDESVVDDSQLPKDRFSAERLKGVDSTLKIQPAELGDSAMYLCASSYSDRVFDEQFFGPGTRLTVL.

This rearrangement joins TRBV5-1 to TRBJ2-7; 10 nucleotides align to TRBD1. The CDR3 length is 15 residues. Germline CDR1 and CDR2: SGHRS and YFSETQ. J was trimmed by 0 bases and V by 4 bases; bases with no gene match: 4. CDR3 sequence: CASSDRDRGSYEQYF. CDR3 nucleotides: TGCGCCAGCAGCGACCGGGACAGGGGCTCCTACGAGCAGTACTTC.

V is TRBV27 and J is TRBJ2-2; TRBD2 might be the D (7 bases). Germline V CDR1 and CDR2: MNHEY, SMNVEV (reference sequence). V shed 2 bases and J shed 7 bases, with 14 bases lying between them. The CDR3 sequence is 15 residues long. The chain's CDR3 is CASSLRGASGGELFF. The CDR3 region has the DNA TGTGCCAGCAGTTTACGGGGGGCATCTGGCGGGGAGCTGTTTTTT.

The chain couples TRBV2 to TRBJ2-3; 8 positions match TRBD2. Germline V gene data show CDR1 as SNHLY and CDR2 as FYNNEI. Trimming took 5 bases from V and 2 from J; bases not matched to a gene: 6. There are 15 residues in the CDR3. CDR3 residues: CASSPGLALTDTQYF. CDR3 DNA: TGTGCCAGCAGTCCCGGACTAGCTCTCACAGATACGCAGTATTTT.

The chain uses TRBV7-2 and TRBJ2-3; 7 nucleotides line up with TRBD2. The V gene end was trimmed by 2 bases and the J gene end by 3 bases; junction bases not matched to a gene: 11. This CDR3 region has 17 residues. CDR1 is SGHTA, CDR2 FQGNSA, per germline. The CDR3 DNA reads as TGTGCCAGCAGCTTAAGGGTCGGGGGACTACCTACAGATACGCAGTATTTT. Translating it yields CASSLRVGGLPTDTQYF.

The V call is TRBV2, the J call TRBJ2-7; TRBD1 matches 8 bases. Germline V CDR1 and CDR2: SNHLY, FYNNEI. V was clipped by 7 bases and J by 0 bases; unmatched bases: 2. CDR3 length: 13 residues. CDR3 in DNA: TGTGCCAGCATGACAGGGGCCTCCTACGAGCAGTACTTC. Its translation is CASMTGASYEQYF.

A few counts support this clone. This chain connects TRBV29-1 to TRBJ1-1; 10 nucleotides match TRBD1. Germline assignment: CDR1 SQVTM and CDR2 ANQGSEA. This CDR3 comprises 13 residues. Trimming removed 4 bases from V and 3 bases from J; junction bases left unmatched: 2. CDR3 protein: CSVGTGGDTEAFF. In DNA form, the CDR3 reads TGCAGCGTTGGGACAGGGGGGGACACTGAAGCTTTCTTT.

This chain connects TRBV10-3 to TRBJ2-1; TRBD1 matches 8 bases. The CDR3 totals 14 residues. Trimming cost V 1 base and J 9 bases; bases outside gene matches: 5. Germline CDR1 ENHRY, CDR2 SYGVKD. The CDR3 nucleotides read TGTGCCATCAGTGAGTTCGACAGGGGCGGTGAGCAGTTCTTC. Encoded protein: CAISEFDRGGEQFF.